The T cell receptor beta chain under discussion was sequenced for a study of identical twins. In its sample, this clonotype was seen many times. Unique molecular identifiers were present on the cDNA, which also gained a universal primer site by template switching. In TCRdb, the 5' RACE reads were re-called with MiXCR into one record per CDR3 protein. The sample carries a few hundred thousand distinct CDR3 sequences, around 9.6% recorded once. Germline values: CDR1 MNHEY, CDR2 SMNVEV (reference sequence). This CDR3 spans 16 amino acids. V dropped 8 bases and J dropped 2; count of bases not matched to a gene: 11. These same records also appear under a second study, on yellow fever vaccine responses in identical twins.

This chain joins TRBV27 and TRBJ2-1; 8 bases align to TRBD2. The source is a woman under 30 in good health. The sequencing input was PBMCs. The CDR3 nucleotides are TGTGCCAGCTACTTACGGGGACTAGGCCCCTACAATGAGCAGTTCTTC. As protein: CASYLRGLGPYNEQFF.